This T cell receptor (beta chain) derives from a study of cytomegalovirus exposure and HLA in healthy donors. PCR amplification relied on 60 Vbeta primers (plus 13 Jbeta primers). The repertoire was sequenced with immunoSEQ multiplex PCR; TCRdb's copy has only in-frame clones and lacks some. The table shows 150,000 to 200,000 clones, with over 80% occurring only once. The CDR3 sequence is 18 residues long. This sequence was found in a male donor in good health and CMV-seropositive. The rearrangement links TRBV21-1 to TRBJ2-5; whether TRBD2, the table's D call, matches the DNA was not checked. TRBV21-1 is designated a pseudogene. The sequencing sample was made of PBMCs. CDR3 nucleotides: TGTGCCGGCAGCAAAATAGGTCCCATAGCGGGAGGGCGCGAGACCCAGTACTTC. As protein: CAGSKIGPIAGGRETQYF.